Below, 22 T cell receptor beta chains from the same sample are listed, as sequenced in a study of shared clonotypes between healthy human individuals (TCRdb year 2020). The library came from the immunoSEQ multiplex PCR assay. In TCRdb, the immuneACCESS table is reduced to in-frame sequences with V and J assigned. These tables do not hold every clone; where another copy was compared, an unresolved V gene accounts for under half, and the others remain unexplained. The sample table contains 600,000 or so clones; only one count was recorded for around 96% of them. Clones ranked in the top ten supply approximately 0.11% of the sample. For the CD8 naive samples, CD45RO-negative cells were positively selected for CCR7, yielding a CD45RA+CCR7+ population from which TemRA cells were excluded. Sample: naive CD8+ T cells sorted from blood. The meaning of the sample's cell subset or site label: CD45RA+CCR7+. The receptors stem from a woman aged 30 to 39 in good health.

The chain recombines TRBV27 with TRBJ1-4; the match to TRBD1 covers 9 bases. The CDR3 length is 15 residues. V was clipped by 3 bases and J by 8 bases; unmatched bases: 7. From germline, CDR1 is MNHEY and CDR2 SMNVEV (reference sequence). The CDR3 nucleotides read TGTGCCAGCAGTTTTTCGGGACAGGGTCAAGAAAAACTGTTTTTT. Encoded protein: CASSFSGQGQEKLFF.

The J gene is TRBJ2-2, the V gene TRBV7-9; 12 bases align to TRBD1. Germline CDR1 and CDR2: SEHNR and FQNEAQ (reference sequence). The V and J ends lost 4 bases and 5 bases, in that order; junction bases with no gene match: 2. CDR3 size: 15 residues. Here the CDR3 reads CASSWGQGATGELFF. The CDR3 region has the DNA TGTGCCAGCAGCTGGGGACAGGGGGCTACCGGGGAGCTGTTTTTT.

The gene calls are TRBV10-1 and TRBJ2-5; 8 nucleotides align to TRBD1. V shed 3 bases, J shed 0 bases, and the junction held 6 bases outside the gene matches. Germline assignment: CDR1 WNHNN and CDR2 SYGVQD (reference sequence). The CDR3 spans 16 residues. The CDR3: CASSDHRGSDQETQYF. The DNA for the CDR3 is TGCGCCAGCAGTGATCACAGGGGGTCGGACCAAGAGACCCAGTACTTC.

V is TRBV5-1 and J is TRBJ2-1; 8 bases fit TRBD1. Germline V gives CDR1 SGHRS, CDR2 YFSETQ. The CDR3 is 13 residues long. The J segment lost 8 bases and the V segment lost 4 bases, leaving 5 bases of the junction unmatched. CDR3 amino acids: CASSQGAGDEQFF. CDR3 coding DNA: TGCGCCAGCAGCCAGGGGGCAGGGGATGAGCAGTTCTTC. The whole variable domain, remainder taken from reference TRBV5-1 and TRBJ2-1, is KAGVTQTPRYLIKTRGQQVTLSCSPISGHRSVSWYQQTPGQGLQFLFEYFSETQRNKGNFPGRFSGRQFSNSRSEMNVSTLELGDSALYLCASSQGAGDEQFFGPGTRLTVL.

This sequence joins TRBV19 and TRBJ1-1, with D perhaps matching TRBD1 (6 bases). V lost 3 bases and J lost 1, with 12 bases in between. CDR1 and CDR2 (germline): LNHDA, SQIVND (reference sequence). The CDR3 covers 15 residues. The CDR3 here is CASSIWGPENTEAFF. CDR3 in DNA: TGTGCCAGTAGTATCTGGGGGCCCGAGAACACTGAAGCTTTCTTT. Based on the CDR3 plus reference TRBV19 and TRBJ1-1, the full variable domain is DGGITQSPKYLFRKEGQNVTLSCEQNLNHDAMYWYRQDPGQGLRLIYYSQIVNDFQKGDIAEGYSVSREKKESFPLTVTSAQKNPTAFYLCASSIWGPENTEAFFGQGTRLTVV.

The J gene is TRBJ2-5, the V gene TRBV28; D is possibly TRBD1 (5 bases). The J call may be incorrect, as the DNA end agrees better with TRBJ2-7. The length of the CDR3 is 14 residues. Germline V CDR1 and CDR2: MDHEN, SYDVKM. CDR3 protein: CASSLSGIGYEQYF. CDR3 bases: TGTGCCAGCAGTTTGTCAGGGATTGGCTACGAGCAGTACTTC.

The rearrangement joins TRBV29-1 to TRBJ2-3, with D unresolved. Germline V gives CDR1 SQVTM, CDR2 ANQGSEA. The CDR3 contains 17 residues. The V gene lost 0 bases and the J gene lost 2 bases, with 18 bases spanning the gap. The CDR3 DNA follows: TGCAGCGTTGAAGATCCTACCTCCTTTACCCTCACAGATACGCAGTATTTT. Amino acids: CSVEDPTSFTLTDTQYF.

The chain has TRBV7-9 and TRBJ1-2; D may be TRBD1 (6 bases). V was pared by 5 bases and J by 5 bases, with 12 bases between. The germline CDR1 and CDR2 sequences are SEHNR and FQNEAQ (reference sequence). The CDR3 extends over 13 amino acids. CDR3 loop: CASSPPGHYGYTF. DNA for the CDR3: TGTGCCAGCAGCCCTCCGGGACATTATGGCTACACCTTC.

The chain carries TRBV6-5 and TRBJ2-2; 8 nucleotides line up with TRBD2. The CDR3 sequence is 15 residues long. Per the germline V gene, CDR1 is MNHEY and CDR2 is SVGAGI. The ends lost 5 bases at V and 5 bases at J; junction bases unmatched: 7. The CDR3 is CASSLIREGTGELFF. CDR3 bases: TGTGCCAGCAGTCTCATCCGGGAGGGGACCGGGGAGCTGTTTTTT.

This chain uses TRBV14 with TRBJ2-1; maybe TRBD2 (6 bases). There are 15 residues in the CDR3. Germline values: CDR1 SGHDN, CDR2 FVKESK. The V and J ends lost 5 bases and 7 bases respectively, with 18 bases between them. Here the CDR3 DNA reads TGTGCCAGCAGCAATATACCGGGACTTGTTAATGAGCAGTTCTTC. This codes for CASSNIPGLVNEQFF.

DNA for the CDR3: TGTGCCAGCAGTGAAAATCGCGGACAGGGCGATTACTTC. Residues: CASSENRGQGDYF. The chain joins TRBV2 to TRBJ2-4; TRBD1 agrees at 8 bases. CDR1 SNHLY and CDR2 FYNNEI come from the germline V gene. The CDR3 is made up of 13 amino acids. V lost 2 bases and J lost 16; bases outside the gene matches: 10. Full variable domain (rest looked up from reference TRBV2 and TRBJ2-4): EPEVTQTPSHQVTQMGQEVILRCVPISNHLYFYWYRQILGQKVEFLVSFYNNEISEKSEIFDDQFSVERPDGSNFTLKIRSTKLEDSAMYFCASSENRGQGDYFGAGTRLSVL.

The rearrangement links TRBV29-1 to TRBJ2-7, with 8 bases identical to TRBD2. This CDR3 comprises 14 residues. J was trimmed by 7 bases and V by 6 bases; bases with no gene match: 14. Germline-derived CDR1 and CDR2 are SQVTM and ANQGSEA. The CDR3 is CSVVEGLGSPEQYF. The CDR3 region has the DNA TGCAGCGTCGTGGAGGGACTAGGCTCGCCGGAGCAGTACTTC.

This clone was seen just once. J is TRBJ2-3 and V is TRBV30; 12 bases are shared with TRBD2. V trimming: 4 bases; J trimming: 5 bases; junction bases outside the gene matches: 7. CDR3 size: 15 residues. Germline CDR1 GTSNPN, CDR2 SVGIG (reference sequence). The CDR3 coding sequence is TGTGCCTGGACTCTAGCGGGAGGGCCGGGAGATACGCAGTATTTT. The encoded protein is CAWTLAGGPGDTQYF.

This clone was seen only once. The V and J genes are TRBV5-1 and TRBJ2-5; 13 bases align to TRBD2. This CDR3 is built from 17 residues. The germline CDR1 and CDR2 sequences are SGHRS and YFSETQ. Losses at the gene ends were 2 bases for V and 2 bases for J; bases not matched to a gene: 6. The CDR3 sequence: CASSLGTSGMGQETQYF. The CDR3 DNA reads as TGCGCCAGCAGCTTAGGGACTAGCGGGATGGGTCAAGAGACCCAGTACTTC.

V usage is TRBV5-4 and J usage is TRBJ1-1; no definite D call. Germline-derived CDR1 and CDR2 are SGHNT and YYREEE (reference sequence). V lost 0 bases to trimming and J lost 1 base, with 10 bases between them. The CDR3 extends over 15 amino acids. The CDR3 DNA follows: TGTGCCAGCAGCTTGGGATACAGAGCGAACACTGAAGCTTTCTTT. This sequence encodes CASSLGYRANTEAFF.

The J gene is TRBJ2-5, the V gene TRBV10-3, with 8 bases identical to TRBD1. The J call is uncertain, as TRBJ2-7 better fits the DNA end. Looked up from germline, CDR1 is ENHRY and CDR2 is SYGVKD. The CDR3 spans 14 residues. In nucleotides, the CDR3 is TGTGCCATCAGTGACCCGGGACAGGCCTACGAGCAGTACTTC. Protein sequence: CAISDPGQAYEQYF.

This clone was counted between two and nine times. The chain has TRBV7-9 and TRBJ2-7; D might be TRBD2 (5 bases). Trimming took 11 bases from V and 3 from J, leaving 14 bases between them. Germline V gene sequence: CDR1 SEHNR, CDR2 FQNEAQ (reference sequence). The CDR3 contains 12 residues. The CDR3 spells CAAGESGYEQYF. CDR3 coding DNA: TGTGCCGCCGGCGAGAGCGGCTACGAGCAGTACTTC.

V is TRBV28 and J is TRBJ1-2, with 9 bases identical to TRBD1. CDR3 length equals 14 residues. The junction had 7 bases not matched to a gene; V was cut back by 3 bases and J by 8 bases. Germline V CDR1 and CDR2: MDHEN, SYDVKM. The CDR3 region is CASSLVGQGDGYTF. CDR3 DNA: TGTGCCAGCAGTTTGGTGGGACAGGGTGACGGCTACACCTTC.

The V and J genes are TRBV7-9 and TRBJ2-1; no definite D call. The V end lost 1 base, the J end lost 9 bases, and 7 bases lay between the germline ends. Germline loops: CDR1 SEHNR, CDR2 FQNEAQ (reference sequence). The CDR3 has 12 amino acids. The CDR3 region has the DNA TGTGCCAGCAGCTTAGGAGAGTCTGAGCAGTTCTTC. This encodes CASSLGESEQFF.

This CDR3 is CASSFAQGLNTEAFF. CDR3 nucleotide sequence: TGTGCCAGCAGTTTCGCCCAGGGCTTGAACACTGAAGCTTTCTTT. The rearrangement joins TRBV27 to TRBJ1-1; maybe TRBD1 (5 bases). This CDR3 is built from 15 residues. Germline CDR1 MNHEY, CDR2 SMNVEV (reference sequence). Trimming took 3 bases from V and 0 from J, leaving 11 bases between them.

J is TRBJ2-7 and V is TRBV7-8; possible D gene TRBD2, 6 bases. The germline CDR1 and CDR2 sequences are SGHVS and FQNEAQ. Trimming shortened V by 1 base and J by 2 bases, and 12 bases separated the two germline ends. The CDR3 is 15 amino acids. In nucleotides, the CDR3 is TGTGCCAGCAGCTTAGAGAGTAGCGGAGCCTACGAGCAGTACTTC. Its protein is CASSLESSGAYEQYF.

V and J are TRBV7-9 and TRBJ1-1, with D maybe TRBD1 (6 bases). The CDR3 is 14 amino acids. Trimming shortened V by 4 bases and J by 5 bases, and 14 bases separated the two germline ends. The germline gives CDR1 SEHNR, CDR2 FQNEAQ (reference sequence). CDR3 protein: CASSSLGRGTEAFF. CDR3 DNA: TGTGCCAGCAGCTCCCTCGGGAGGGGGACTGAAGCTTTCTTT.